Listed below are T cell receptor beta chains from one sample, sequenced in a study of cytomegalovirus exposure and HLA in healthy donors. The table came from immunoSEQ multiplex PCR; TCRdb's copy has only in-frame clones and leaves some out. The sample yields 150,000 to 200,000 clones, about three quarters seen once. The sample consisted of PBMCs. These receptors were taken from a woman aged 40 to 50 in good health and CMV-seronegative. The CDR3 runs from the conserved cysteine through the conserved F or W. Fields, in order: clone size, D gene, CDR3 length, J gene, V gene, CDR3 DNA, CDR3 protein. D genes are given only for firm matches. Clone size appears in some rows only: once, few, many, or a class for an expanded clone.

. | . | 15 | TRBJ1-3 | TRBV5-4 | TGTGCCAGCAGCTTGGGTTCGGGGTCTGGAAACACCATATATTTT | CASSLGSGSGNTIYF
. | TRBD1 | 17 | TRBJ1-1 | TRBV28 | TGTGCCAGCAGCATCGGGACAGGGCTATCACTGACGACTGAAGCTTTCTTT | CASSIGTGLSLTTEAFF
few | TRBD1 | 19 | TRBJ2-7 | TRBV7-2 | TGTGCCAGCAGCCCAGCTAGAAAATTAGGCGGGGGACAGGGGAACGAGCAGTACTTC | CASSPARKLGGGQGNEQYF
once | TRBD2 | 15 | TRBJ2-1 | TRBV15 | TGTGCCACCAGCAGAGTTAGCGGGAGGGCCGGTGAGCAGTTCTTC | CATSRVSGRAGEQFF
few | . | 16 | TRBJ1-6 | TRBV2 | TGTGCCAGCGTCCTACAGGGCGGGTCCTATAATTCACCCCTCCACTTT | CASVLQGGSYNSPLHF
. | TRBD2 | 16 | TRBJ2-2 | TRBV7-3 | TGTGCCAGCAGCTTAACGGGCACTAGCGACACCGGGGAGCTGTTTTTT | CASSLTGTSDTGELFF
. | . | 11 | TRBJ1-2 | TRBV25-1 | TGTGCCAGCAGTGCAGGGTATGGCTACACCTTC | CASSAGYGYTF
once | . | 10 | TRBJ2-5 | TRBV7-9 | TGTTCCAGCAGCGGTGAGGTCCAGTACTTC | CSSSGEVQYF
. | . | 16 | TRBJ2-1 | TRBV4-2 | TGTGCCAGCAGCCAAGATCCCCACGGGTCCTACAATGAGCAGTTCTTC | CASSQDPHGSYNEQFF
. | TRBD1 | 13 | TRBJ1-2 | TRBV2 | TGTGCCAGCAGTGAAGCGACAGGGGGAGGCTACACCTTC | CASSEATGGGYTF
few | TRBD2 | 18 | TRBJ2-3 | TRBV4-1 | TGCGCCAGCAGCCAAGAACCGACCGGGACTAGTAATCCAGATACGCAGTATTTT | CASSQEPTGTSNPDTQYF
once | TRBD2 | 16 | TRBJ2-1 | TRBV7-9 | TGTGCCAGCAGCCCCCCCCCGGCTAGCGGCAAGAATGAGCAGTTCTTC | CASSPPPASGKNEQFF
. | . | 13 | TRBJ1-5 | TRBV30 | TGTGCCTGGAGTGTACGGGGGACCCATCCCCAGCATTTT | CAWSVRGTHPQHF
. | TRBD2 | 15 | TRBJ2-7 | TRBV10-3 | TGTGCCATCAGTGAGGGCGGGAGGCGTGGGTACGAGCAGTACTTC | CAISEGGRRGYEQYF
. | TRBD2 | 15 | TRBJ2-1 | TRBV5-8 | TGTGCCAGCAGCAGGACTAGCGGCTCCTACAATGAGCAGTTCTTC | CASSRTSGSYNEQFF
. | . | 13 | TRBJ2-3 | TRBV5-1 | TGCGCCAGCAGTTCGGACTTGGGGGATACGCAGTATTTT | CASSSDLGDTQYF
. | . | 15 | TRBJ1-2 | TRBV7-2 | TGTGCCAGCAGCTTAGATTCGTTTTCTGCGTATGGCTACACCTTC | CASSLDSFSAYGYTF
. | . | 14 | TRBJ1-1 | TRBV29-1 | TGCAGCACCGTAAGCGACCGAATGAACACTGAAGCTTTCTTT | CSTVSDRMNTEAFF
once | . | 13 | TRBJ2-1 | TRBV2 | TGTGCCAGCACCGGCGGGTTGGGCTACGAGCAGTTCTTC | CASTGGLGYEQFF
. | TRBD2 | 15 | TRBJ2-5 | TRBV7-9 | TGTGCCAGCAGTTCCGGGACTAGCGGGATAGAGACCCAGTACTTC | CASSSGTSGIETQYF
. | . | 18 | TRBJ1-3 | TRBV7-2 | TGTGCCAGCAGCTTAATCTTTCAGGGCATGGGGAATGGAAACACCATATATTTT | CASSLIFQGMGNGNTIYF
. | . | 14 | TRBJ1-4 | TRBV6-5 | TGTGCCAGCACCCAGGGGCAGGCTAATGAAAAACTGTTTTTT | CASTQGQANEKLFF